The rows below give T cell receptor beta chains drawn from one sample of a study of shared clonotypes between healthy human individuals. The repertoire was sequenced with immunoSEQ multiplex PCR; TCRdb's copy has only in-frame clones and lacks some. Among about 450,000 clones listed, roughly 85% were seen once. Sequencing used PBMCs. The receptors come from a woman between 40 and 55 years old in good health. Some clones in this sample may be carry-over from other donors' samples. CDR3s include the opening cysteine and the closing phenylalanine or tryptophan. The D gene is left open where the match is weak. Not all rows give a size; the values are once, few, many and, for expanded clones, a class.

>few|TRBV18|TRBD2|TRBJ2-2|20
CASSPQVLTSGRRNTGELFF
TGTGCCAGCTCACCACAGGTTCTGACTAGCGGGAGGCGGAACACCGGGGAGCTGTTTTTT
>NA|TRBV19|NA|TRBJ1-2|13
CASRITGEMGYTF
TGTGCCAGTAGAATTACAGGCGAAATGGGCTACACCTTC
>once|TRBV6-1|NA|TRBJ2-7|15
CASSDRGGRAYEQYF
TGTGCCAGCAGTGATAGGGGAGGACGAGCCTACGAGCAGTACTTC
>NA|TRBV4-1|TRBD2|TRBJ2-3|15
CASRIAGVWSDTQYF
TGCGCCAGCAGAATAGCGGGAGTTTGGTCAGATACGCAGTATTTT
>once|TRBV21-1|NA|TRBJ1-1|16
CASSKAEAEPNTEAFF
TGTGCCAGCAGCAAAGCTGAGGCGGAACCGAACACTGAAGCTTTCTTT
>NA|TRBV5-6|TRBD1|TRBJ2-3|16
CASSLVGTGGTDTQYF
TGTGCCAGCAGCTTGGTGGGGACAGGGGGCACAGATACGCAGTATTTT
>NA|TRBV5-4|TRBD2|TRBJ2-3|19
CASSRIPGTSGKSTDTQYF
TGTGCCAGCAGCCGAATACCAGGGACTAGCGGAAAGAGCACAGATACGCAGTATTTT
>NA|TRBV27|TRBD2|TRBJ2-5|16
CASSSRLAGGAETQYF
TGTGCCAGCAGTTCACGACTAGCGGGAGGAGCAGAGACCCAGTACTTC
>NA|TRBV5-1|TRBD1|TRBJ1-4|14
CASSPQGDREKLFF
TGCGCCAGCAGCCCGCAGGGGGATCGGGAAAAACTGTTTTTT
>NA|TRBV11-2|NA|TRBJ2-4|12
CASTALIGIQYF
TGTGCCAGCACTGCCCTTATCGGCATTCAGTACTTC
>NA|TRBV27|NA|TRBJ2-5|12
CASSSFKETQYF
TGTGCCAGCAGTTCTTTTAAAGAGACCCAGTACTTC
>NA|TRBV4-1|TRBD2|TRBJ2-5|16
CASSQGWSGSMETQYF
TGCGCCAGCAGCCAAGGATGGAGCGGGAGTATGGAGACCCAGTACTTC
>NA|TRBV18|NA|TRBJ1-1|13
CASFPTANTEAFF
TGTGCCAGCTTTCCGACAGCTAACACTGAAGCTTTCTTT
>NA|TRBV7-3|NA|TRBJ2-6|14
CASSPFTGANVLTF
TGTGCCAGCAGCCCCTTCACGGGTGCCAACGTCCTGACTTTC
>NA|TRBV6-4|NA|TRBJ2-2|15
CASSEADTNTGELFF
TGTGCCAGCAGTGAAGCAGACACCAACACCGGGGAGCTGTTTTTT
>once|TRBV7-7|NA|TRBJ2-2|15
CASSEGVANTGELFF
TGTGCCAGTAGCGAGGGAGTAGCGAACACCGGGGAGCTGTTTTTT
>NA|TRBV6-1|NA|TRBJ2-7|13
CASSEANFYEQYF
TGTGCCAGCAGTGAAGCCAATTTCTACGAGCAGTACTTC
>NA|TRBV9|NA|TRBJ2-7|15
CASSPVTGGSNEQYF
TGTGCCAGCAGCCCAGTGACGGGCGGCTCTAACGAGCAGTACTTC
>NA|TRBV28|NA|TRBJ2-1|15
CASSVGGPSYNEQFF
TGTGCCAGCAGCGTTGGAGGCCCATCCTACAATGAGCAGTTCTTC
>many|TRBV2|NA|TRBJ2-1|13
CASSVATYNEQFF
TGTGCCAGCAGTGTGGCCACCTACAATGAGCAGTTCTTC
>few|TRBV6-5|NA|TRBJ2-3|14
CASSYRDNTDTQYF
TGTGCCAGCAGTTACCGGGACAACACAGATACGCAGTATTTT
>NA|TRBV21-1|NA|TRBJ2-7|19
CASSPKSLGREGVPYEQYF
TGTGCCAGCAGCCCAAAAAGTCTAGGGCGGGAAGGAGTCCCCTACGAGCAGTACTTC
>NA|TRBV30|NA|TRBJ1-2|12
CAWKGRSYGYTF
TGTGCCTGGAAGGGAAGGAGCTATGGCTACACCTTC
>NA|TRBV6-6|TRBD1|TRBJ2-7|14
CASSPRGGLNEQYF
TGTGCCAGCAGCCCGAGAGGGGGCTTGAACGAGCAGTACTTC
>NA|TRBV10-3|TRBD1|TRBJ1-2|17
CAISESEDRPAAYGYTF
TGTGCCATCAGTGAATCCGAGGACAGGCCCGCCGCCTATGGCTACACCTTC
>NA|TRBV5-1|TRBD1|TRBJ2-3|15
CASRETGTGTDTQYF
TGCGCCAGCAGGGAAACCGGGACAGGAACAGATACGCAGTATTTT
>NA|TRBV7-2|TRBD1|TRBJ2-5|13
CASSKDRGGTQYF
TGTGCCAGCAGCAAAGACAGGGGTGGGACCCAGTACTTC
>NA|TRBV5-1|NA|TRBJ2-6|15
CASSSDNSGANVLTF
TGCGCCAGCAGTTCGGACAACTCTGGGGCCAACGTCCTGACTTTC
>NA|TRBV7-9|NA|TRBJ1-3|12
CASSLPGNTIYF
TGTGCCAGCAGCTTACCTGGAAACACCATATATTTT
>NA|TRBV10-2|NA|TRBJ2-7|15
CASSPSRPYASEQYF
TGCGCCAGCAGTCCCTCCAGGCCTTACGCCTCCGAGCAGTACTTC
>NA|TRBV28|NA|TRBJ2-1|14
CASIGGGPYNEQFF
TGTGCCAGCATTGGTGGCGGGCCCTACAATGAGCAGTTCTTC
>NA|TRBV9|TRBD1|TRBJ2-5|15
CASSAAGQVQETQYF
TGTGCCAGCAGCGCGGCTGGACAGGTCCAAGAGACCCAGTACTTC
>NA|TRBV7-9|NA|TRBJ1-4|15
CASSLIGAVDEKLFF
TGTGCCAGCAGCTTGATCGGGGCAGTAGACGAAAAACTGTTTTTT
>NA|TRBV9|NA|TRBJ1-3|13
CASSVTTGGTIYF
TGTGCCAGCAGCGTAACGACCGGGGGCACCATATATTTT
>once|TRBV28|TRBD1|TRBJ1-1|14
CASSRGQANTEAFF
TGTGCCAGCAGCCGAGGACAGGCGAACACTGAAGCTTTCTTT
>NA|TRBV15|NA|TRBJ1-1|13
CATSREREVVAFF
TGTGCCACCAGCAGAGAAAGGGAGGTAGTGGCTTTCTTT
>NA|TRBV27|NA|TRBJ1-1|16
CASSLGSGWSDTEAFF
TGTGCCAGCAGTTTGGGGAGTGGGTGGTCAGACACTGAAGCTTTCTTT
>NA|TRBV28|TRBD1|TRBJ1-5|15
CASSPQGLGGQPQHF
TGTGCCAGCAGCCCACAGGGGCTTGGGGGGCAGCCCCAGCATTTT
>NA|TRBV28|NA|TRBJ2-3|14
CASTGDLPRDTQYF
TGTGCCAGCACCGGGGACCTCCCTCGAGATACGCAGTATTTT